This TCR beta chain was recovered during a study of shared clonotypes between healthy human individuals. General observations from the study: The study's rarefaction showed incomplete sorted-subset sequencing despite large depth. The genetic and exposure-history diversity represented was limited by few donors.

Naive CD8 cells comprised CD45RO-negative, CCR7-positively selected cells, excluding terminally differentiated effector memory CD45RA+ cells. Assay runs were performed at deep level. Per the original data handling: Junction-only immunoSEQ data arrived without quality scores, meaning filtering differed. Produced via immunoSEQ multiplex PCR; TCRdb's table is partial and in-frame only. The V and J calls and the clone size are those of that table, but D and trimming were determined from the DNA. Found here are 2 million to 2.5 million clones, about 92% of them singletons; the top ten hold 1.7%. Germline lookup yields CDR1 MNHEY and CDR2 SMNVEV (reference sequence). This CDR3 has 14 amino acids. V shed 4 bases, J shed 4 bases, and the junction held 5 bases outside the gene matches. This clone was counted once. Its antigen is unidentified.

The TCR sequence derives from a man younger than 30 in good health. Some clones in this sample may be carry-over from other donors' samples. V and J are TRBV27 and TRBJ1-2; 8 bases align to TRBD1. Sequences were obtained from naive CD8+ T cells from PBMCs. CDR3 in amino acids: CASSSRTGSYGYTF. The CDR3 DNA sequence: TGTGCCAGCAGTTCACGGACAGGGTCCTATGGCTACACCTTC.